This is a list of T cell receptor beta chains from one sample in a study of shared clonotypes between healthy human individuals. Data came from immunoSEQ multiplex PCR; TCRdb stores just in-frame clones and leaves some out. The table lists more than 900,000 clones, 75% to 80% of them singletons. Sequenced material: memory CD4+ T cells from PBMCs. These receptors came from a man aged 18 to 29 in good health. Some clones in this sample may be carry-over from other donors' samples. CDR3s include the opening cysteine and the closing phenylalanine or tryptophan. D genes are given only for firm matches. Size is stated for part of the rows, as once, few or many counts, or as a class when the clone is expanded.

j_gene: TRBJ2-3
d_gene: .
abundance: .
len: 14
v_gene: TRBV11-2
CDR3aa: CASSSGLHTDTQYF
CDR3nt: TGTGCCAGCAGCTCTGGACTCCACACAGATACGCAGTATTTT

j_gene: TRBJ1-1
d_gene: TRBD1
abundance: many
len: 14
v_gene: TRBV5-1
CDR3aa: CASNDRGGESEAFF
CDR3nt: TGCGCCAGCAACGACAGGGGAGGAGAATCTGAAGCTTTCTTT

j_gene: TRBJ2-1
d_gene: TRBD1
abundance: .
len: 15
v_gene: TRBV5-4
CDR3aa: CASSTRTGSYNEQFF
CDR3nt: TGTGCCAGCAGCACCAGGACAGGATCCTACAATGAGCAGTTCTTC

j_gene: TRBJ2-7
d_gene: TRBD1
abundance: .
len: 20
v_gene: TRBV4-3
CDR3aa: CASSQRADRGPYTSSYEQYF
CDR3nt: TGCGCCAGCAGCCAAAGAGCCGACAGGGGTCCCTATACGAGCTCCTACGAGCAGTACTTC

j_gene: TRBJ2-7
d_gene: .
abundance: once
len: 13
v_gene: TRBV6-5
CDR3aa: CASKRDGGYEQYF
CDR3nt: TGTGCCAGCAAAAGGGACGGCGGTTACGAGCAGTACTTC

j_gene: TRBJ1-1
d_gene: TRBD1
abundance: few
len: 16
v_gene: TRBV27
CDR3aa: CASSPLERQGSTEAFF
CDR3nt: TGTGCCAGCAGTCCCCTAGAGAGACAGGGGAGCACTGAAGCTTTCTTT

j_gene: TRBJ1-2
d_gene: TRBD1
abundance: .
len: 14
v_gene: TRBV19
CDR3aa: CASSNRGRGYGYTF
CDR3nt: TGTGCCAGTAGTAACAGGGGCCGCGGCTATGGCTACACCTTC

j_gene: TRBJ2-3
d_gene: .
abundance: .
len: 15
v_gene: TRBV5-1
CDR3aa: CASSFGVGIGDTQYF
CDR3nt: TGCGCCAGCAGCTTTGGGGTCGGGATCGGAGATACGCAGTATTTT

j_gene: TRBJ1-1
d_gene: .
abundance: once
len: 10
v_gene: TRBV6-1
CDR3aa: CASGDTEAFF
CDR3nt: TGTGCCAGCGGGGACACTGAAGCTTTCTTT

j_gene: TRBJ2-5
d_gene: .
abundance: .
len: 14
v_gene: TRBV28
CDR3aa: CASSLSAAQETQYF
CDR3nt: TGTGCCAGCAGTTTATCTGCGGCCCAAGAGACCCAGTACTTC

j_gene: TRBJ2-5
d_gene: .
abundance: .
len: 13
v_gene: TRBV18
CDR3aa: CASSPQQQETQYF
CDR3nt: TGTGCCAGCTCACCACAACAGCAAGAGACCCAGTACTTC

j_gene: TRBJ2-7
d_gene: TRBD2
abundance: .
len: 15
v_gene: TRBV7-2
CDR3aa: CASSPGTSGSFEQYF
CDR3nt: TGTGCCAGCAGCCCAGGGACTAGCGGGAGTTTCGAGCAGTACTTC

j_gene: TRBJ1-5
d_gene: .
abundance: .
len: 13
v_gene: TRBV2
CDR3aa: CASSAPRYQPQHF
CDR3nt: TGTGCCAGCAGCGCTCCCAGGTATCAGCCCCAGCATTTT

j_gene: TRBJ2-1
d_gene: TRBD2
abundance: .
len: 18
v_gene: TRBV4-1
CDR3aa: CASSQASIRRLADNEQFF
CDR3nt: TGCGCCAGCAGCCAAGCCTCGATTCGACGACTAGCGGACAATGAGCAGTTCTTC

j_gene: TRBJ2-1
d_gene: TRBD2
abundance: few
len: 18
v_gene: TRBV9
CDR3aa: CASSAGTSGRGLRGEQFF
CDR3nt: TGTGCCAGCAGCGCCGGGACTAGCGGGAGAGGGTTGCGTGGTGAGCAGTTCTTC